One and the same sample provided the 8 T cell receptor beta chains below, sequenced in a study of T cell clonality in common variable immunodeficiency. Whole-study findings and limits: Common variable immunodeficiency TCR beta sequences reportedly had fewer deletions and N-nucleotide insertions.

The antigens these receptors bind are not known. Generated by immunoSEQ multiplex PCR, the TCRdb table keeps only in-frame clones and is missing some. The sample holds roughly 40,000 clones, and no clone turns up only once. The sequenced sample was peripheral blood mononuclear cells. These receptors were taken from a human donor with common variable immunodeficiency.

This clone was seen ten or more times. Read data end 3 residues before the CDR3 end; the end is taken from the germline J gene. The chain has TRBV30 and TRBJ2-7; D not resolved. Germline values: CDR1 GTSNPN, CDR2 SVGIG (reference sequence). Trimming took off 2 bases at V and 6 bases at J, with 8 bases between the two ends. CDR3 length: 11 residues. The CDR3 spells CAWSSQSEQYF. The sequenced part of the CDR3 DNA is TGTGCCTGGAGTAGTCAGTCCGAG.

This clone was picked up many times. The read gets to within 3 residues of the CDR3 end, and the germline J gene fills in the rest. The rearrangement links TRBV10-3 to TRBJ2-1; TRBD2 agrees at 7 bases. Germline trimming cut 2 bases from V and 2 bases from J; bases unmatched to any gene: 3. CDR1 is ENHRY, CDR2 SYGVKD, per germline. CDR3 size: 15 residues. CDR3 in amino acids: CAISERGSPYNEQFF. The part of the CDR3 DNA that was read is TGTGCCATCAGTGAGCGCGGGAGCCCCTACAATGAG.

This clone was seen at least ten times. The CDR3 goes on 3 residues after the read ends, and that part is filled in from the germline J gene. The V gene is TRBV19, the J gene TRBJ1-4; D gene unclear. Looked up from germline, CDR1 is LNHDA and CDR2 is SQIVND (reference sequence). The CDR3 totals 13 residues. CDR3 DNA, as far as it was read: TGTGCCAGTACCTTAAAGGAGGGTATAAGA. Its translation is CASTLKEGIR. The whole CDR3 sequence reads CASTLKEGIRLFF.

Turning to this clone: The read stops 3 residues short of the end of the CDR3; the missing end is completed from the germline J gene. The chain combines TRBV5-1 with TRBJ1-2, with 8 bases matching TRBD1. The CDR3 runs 13 residues. Losses at the gene ends were 4 bases for V and 4 bases for J; bases not matched to a gene: 3. Looked up from germline, CDR1 is SGHRS and CDR2 is YFSETQ. The part of the CDR3 DNA that was read is TGCGCCAGCAGCACAGGGGGAGGCTATGGC. The encoded protein is CASSTGGGYG. The full-length CDR3 reads as CASSTGGGYGYTF.

Details on this clone: Coverage ceases 3 residues before the CDR3 finishes, and the germline J gene fills in the end. The V call is TRBV18, the J call TRBJ2-1, with 12 bases lining up with TRBD2. J was trimmed by 7 bases and V by 6 bases; bases with no gene match: 10. Germline assignment: CDR1 KGHSH and CDR2 LQKENI. The CDR3 runs 16 residues. CDR3 bases read: TGTGCCAGCTCCGAAGGACTAGCGGGGCGAGAAAATGAG. It encodes CASSEGLAGRENE. The whole CDR3 sequence reads CASSEGLAGRENEQFF. The full variable domain, in which reference TRBV18 and TRBJ2-1 provide the parts outside the CDR3, is NAGVMQNPRHLVRRRGQEARLRCSPMKGHSHVYWYRQLPEEGLKFMVYLQKENIIDESGMPKERFSAEFPKEGPSILRIQQVVRGDSAAYFCASSEGLAGRENEQFFGPGTRLTVL.

Concerning this clone itself: The CDR3 extends 3 residues past the end of the read, so its final part is completed from the germline J gene. The chain links TRBV7-2 to TRBJ2-1, with 11 bases fitting TRBD2. This CDR3 region has 14 residues. Trimming cost V 2 bases and J 9 bases; bases outside gene matches: 3. Germline-derived CDR1 and CDR2 are SGHTA and FQGNSA. The CDR3 region is CASSLTSGSFEQFF. The covered CDR3 bases are TGTGCCAGCAGCTTAACTAGCGGGAGTTTTGAG. The entire variable domain, with the rest obtained from reference TRBV7-2 and TRBJ2-1, is as follows: GAGVSQSPSNKVTEKGKDVELRCDPISGHTALYWYRQSLGQGLEFLIYFQGNSAPDKSGLPSDRFSAERTGGSVSTLTIQRTQQEDSAVYLCASSLTSGSFEQFFGPGTRLTVL.

On this clone: The read terminates 3 residues before the CDR3 end, so the remaining end is supplied by the germline J gene. The V gene is TRBV20-1, the J gene TRBJ1-2; maybe TRBD1 (6 bases). CDR1 is DFQATT, CDR2 SNEGSKA, per germline (reference sequence). The CDR3 runs 14 residues. The part of the CDR3 DNA that was read is TGCAGTGCTAGAGCCCAACAGGGTATGGGTGAG. It yields the protein CSARAQQGMGE. The whole CDR3 sequence reads CSARAQQGMGEYTF.

In its sample, this clone was seen a few times. The observed sequence ends 3 residues before the CDR3 terminus, with the missing tail filled in from the germline J gene. The chain combines TRBV30 with TRBJ1-5, with 8 bases that match TRBD1. CDR1 and CDR2 (germline): GTSNPN, SVGIG (reference sequence). V shed 5 bases and J 1 base; nucleotides not matched to a gene: 4. The CDR3 is 14 residues long. Partial CDR3 DNA: TGTGCCTGGTGGACAGGGCTCAGCAATCAGCCC. Protein sequence: CAWWTGLSNQP. The entire CDR3 is CAWWTGLSNQPQHF.